This entry features one T cell receptor (beta chain) sequence. Its antigen is as yet unknown. Approximately 100,000 TCR templates underwent assay in each sample. The assay was immunoSEQ multiplex PCR, and TCRdb's table has in-frame clones only and misses some. The sample carries approximately 68,000 clones, about 89% recorded once. The sample originates from a study of siplizumab effects on memory and regulatory T cells. General observations from the study: Roughly 75-97% of dividing CD4+ or CD8+ clones were without an attributable naive or memory phenotype. Naive T cells were seen as more diverse than memory cells and as major alloresponse contributors. Just a small share of alloreactive clones was traced back to unstimulated subsets.

V trimming: 5 bases; J trimming: 3 bases; junction bases outside the gene matches: 4. From germline, CDR1 is MDHEN and CDR2 SYDVKM. The CDR3 runs 14 residues. This TCR came from a human donor in good health. The rearrangement links TRBV28 to TRBJ2-1, with 7 bases identical to TRBD2. The sequenced sample consisted of CD8+ T cells sorted from blood. CDR3 protein: CASSLGTNYNEQFF. CDR3 sequence (DNA): TGTGCCAGCAGTCTGGGGACTAACTACAATGAGCAGTTCTTC.